A single sample is the source of the 22 T cell receptor beta chains below, sequenced in a study of identical twins. TCRdb reanalysed the 5' RACE reads using MiXCR and keeps one entry per CDR3 protein. The sample holds 350,000 to 500,000 distinct CDR3 sequences; 15% to 20% are singletons and the top ten take 9% to 15%. The sample consisted of naive T cells sorted from blood. The receptors were sampled from a man aged 50-60 years in good health.

The chain combines TRBV15 with TRBJ2-1; a weak D match, TRBD1 (5 bases). The germline V gene encodes CDR1 LNHNV and CDR2 YYDKDF (reference sequence). The CDR3 is 17 amino acids. V was clipped by 0 bases and J by 0 bases, with 12 bases between them. In DNA form, the CDR3 reads TGTGCCACCAGCAGAGATTGGGGCGGTAGCTCCTACAATGAGCAGTTCTTC. Amino acid sequence: CATSRDWGGSSYNEQFF.

In this sample, this clonotype turned up many times. The J gene is TRBJ1-6, the V gene TRBV10-3; tentatively, D is TRBD1 (5 bases). V was trimmed by 2 bases and J by 6 bases, leaving 20 bases between them. Germline V gene sequence: CDR1 ENHRY, CDR2 SYGVKD. The CDR3 is 18 amino acids. The CDR3: CAISEPRAPREGNSPLHF. The CDR3 nucleotides are TGTGCCATCAGTGAGCCCCGGGCCCCCAGGGAAGGTAATTCACCCCTCCACTTT.

The table lists this clonotype with many counts. The chain recombines TRBV5-1 with TRBJ2-3, with 9 bases matching TRBD1. V dropped 4 bases and J dropped 3; count of bases not matched to a gene: 12. Germline loops: CDR1 SGHRS, CDR2 YFSETQ. CDR3 length equals 17 residues. The CDR3 DNA reads TGCGCCAGCAGCAGCAGCCCCACAGGGGGCAGGACAGATACGCAGTATTTT. Translated: CASSSSPTGGRTDTQYF.

This clonotype was found a few times. The chain carries TRBV5-4 and TRBJ2-7; D gene unclear. The germline CDR1 and CDR2 sequences are SGHNT and YYREEE (reference sequence). CDR3 size: 13 residues. Trimming shortened V by 1 base and J by 1 base, and 6 bases separated the two germline ends. CDR3 protein: CASSLHQSYEQYF. The CDR3 DNA follows: TGTGCCAGCAGCTTGCATCAGTCCTACGAGCAGTACTTC.

This clonotype was picked up a small number of times. This chain uses TRBV5-6 with TRBJ2-3, with a weak D call TRBD2 (5 bases). Trimming cost V 1 base and J 2 bases, with 14 bases left between them. This CDR3 comprises 16 residues. CDR1 and CDR2 (germline): SGHDT, YYEEEE. The CDR3 region is CASSLLVGGITDTQYF. The CDR3 nucleotides are TGTGCCAGCAGCTTGTTGGTAGGAGGCATCACAGATACGCAGTATTTT.

This clonotype has a count of ten or more. The chain combines TRBV4-1 with TRBJ1-1; 11 nucleotides match TRBD1. This CDR3 is built from 17 residues. From germline, CDR1 is MGHRA and CDR2 YSYEKL. V was pared by 1 base and J by 3 bases, with 7 bases of the junction left unmatched. CDR3 DNA: TGCGCCAGCAGCCAAGCAAGGACAGGGGGCTGGGACACTGAAGCTTTCTTT. The encoded protein is CASSQARTGGWDTEAFF.

This chain uses TRBV24-1 with TRBJ2-3; TRBD2 matches 10 bases. This CDR3 region has 16 residues. V lost 5 bases and J lost 6; bases outside the gene matches: 10. CDR1 KGHDR and CDR2 SFDVKD come from the germline V gene. Written as DNA, the CDR3 is TGTGCCACCAGTGCCCTAGCGGGAGATACACGGGATACGCAGTATTTT. It yields the protein CATSALAGDTRDTQYF.

The chain is built from TRBV6-2 or TRBV6-3 and TRBJ1-5, with D possibly TRBD1 on 5 matching bases. The CDR3 is made up of 18 amino acids. V lost 0 bases, J lost 2 bases, and 17 bases lay in between. The germline V gene has CDR1 MNHEY and CDR2 SVGEGT. For the CDR3, the DNA is TGTGCCAGCAGTTACTCCATTGGTTTTCAGGGCGGCAATCAGCCCCAGCATTTT. Its translation is CASSYSIGFQGGNQPQHF.

The V call is TRBV30, the J call TRBJ2-7, with D perhaps matching TRBD2 (6 bases). Germline assignment: CDR1 GTSNPN and CDR2 SVGIG (reference sequence). V shed 0 bases and J shed 3 bases, with 12 bases lying between them. The CDR3 is 14 residues long. In DNA, the CDR3 is TGTGCCTGGAGTGTGGATAGCGGAATCTACGAGCAGTACTTC. It is translated as CAWSVDSGIYEQYF.

The chain links TRBV28 to TRBJ2-7; 10 bases fit TRBD1. Losses at the gene ends were 3 bases for V and 4 bases for J; bases not matched to a gene: 3. CDR1 and CDR2 from the germline V gene are MDHEN and SYDVKM. CDR3 size: 14 residues. CDR3 sequence reads: CASSFRTGGYEQYF. CDR3 bases: TGTGCCAGCAGTTTCCGGACAGGGGGTTACGAGCAGTACTTC.

The V gene is TRBV12-3 or TRBV12-4, the J gene TRBJ2-1; D is undetermined. V shed 5 bases and J shed 6 bases, with 8 bases lying between them. This CDR3 region has 12 residues. The CDR3 sequence is CASSPEINEQFF. DNA of the CDR3: TGTGCCAGCAGTCCTGAAATCAATGAGCAGTTCTTC.

This clonotype was seen only a few times. The V and J genes are TRBV20-1 and TRBJ1-5, with unresolved D. The CDR3 has 14 amino acids. Germline-derived CDR1 and CDR2 are DFQATT and SNEGSKA (reference sequence). Trimming left V 6 bases short and J 5 bases short, with 17 bases between. The DNA of the CDR3 is TGCAGTGCAGGGAGCCAATTTATCCATCAGCCCCAGCATTTT. It codes for CSAGSQFIHQPQHF.

The rearrangement joins TRBV9 to TRBJ2-7; 11 positions agree with TRBD2. Trimming at V came to 1 base and at J to 5 bases, leaving 8 bases not matched to a gene. The CDR3 runs to 16 residues. Germline-derived CDR1 and CDR2 are SGDLS and YYNGEE. CDR3 residues: CASSVNPLAGGHEQYF. In nucleotides, the CDR3 is TGTGCCAGCAGCGTAAACCCCCTAGCGGGAGGCCACGAGCAGTACTTC.

In its sample, this clonotype was seen many times. The gene calls are TRBV11-2 and TRBJ2-7; 15 bases line up with TRBD2. Germline trimming cut 0 bases from V and 1 base from J; bases unmatched to any gene: 7. Germline V gives CDR1 SGHAT, CDR2 FQNNGV. The CDR3 consists of 19 residues. The CDR3 loop reads CASSLEAGTSGGRSYEQYF. The CDR3 coding sequence is TGTGCCAGCAGCTTAGAGGCCGGGACTAGCGGGGGGCGGTCCTACGAGCAGTACTTC.

There are a few counts of this clonotype. The chain is built from TRBV20-1 and TRBJ1-2; D may be TRBD1 (5 bases). The CDR3 runs 13 residues. V lost 6 bases to trimming and J lost 2 bases, with 13 bases between them. Germline V lookup: CDR1 DFQATT, CDR2 SNEGSKA (reference sequence). CDR3 in DNA: TGCAGTGCCCGGGACCGATCGAACTATGGCTACACCTTC. It yields the protein CSARDRSNYGYTF.

This chain connects TRBV4-1 to TRBJ2-3; 8 bases are shared with TRBD1. The CDR3 runs 17 residues. V lost 1 base, J lost 0 bases, and 6 bases stayed unmatched. From germline, CDR1 is MGHRA and CDR2 YSYEKL. As DNA, the CDR3 is TGCGCCAGCAGCCAAGGACCTCGGACAGGGAGCACAGATACGCAGTATTTT. This codes for CASSQGPRTGSTDTQYF.

The chain recombines TRBV6-1 with TRBJ1-5, with 9 bases that match TRBD1. The length of the CDR3 is 18 residues. Trimming took 6 bases from V and 0 from J; bases not matched to a gene: 12. The germline V gene encodes CDR1 MNHNS and CDR2 SASEGT. CDR3 loop: CASRPHGTGRYSNQPQHF. In DNA form, the CDR3 reads TGTGCCAGCAGACCACACGGGACAGGGAGGTATAGCAATCAGCCCCAGCATTTT.

This clonotype was recorded at least ten times. The chain combines TRBV7-2 with TRBJ2-1, with D possibly matching TRBD1 (7 bases). Trimming left V 5 bases short and J 7 bases short, with 18 bases between. CDR3 size: 15 residues. Germline V gene sequence: CDR1 SGHTA, CDR2 FQGNSA. In DNA, the CDR3 is TGTGCCAGCAGCAAACCAGGGGGAGGAAGGAATGAGCAGTTCTTC. This encodes CASSKPGGGRNEQFF.

The V call is TRBV18, the J call TRBJ1-5; 11 nucleotides agree with TRBD1. After removal of 3 bases from V and 6 bases from J, the junction contained 4 bases not matched to a gene. Germline CDR1 reads KGHSH; CDR2 reads LQKENI. The CDR3 consists of 15 residues. This CDR3 reads CASSPGQGDAQPQHF. The CDR3 bases are TGTGCCAGCTCACCGGGACAGGGGGATGCTCAGCCCCAGCATTTT. Together with reference TRBV18 and TRBJ1-5, the CDR3 gives the full variable domain: NAGVMQNPRHLVRRRGQEARLRCSPMKGHSHVYWYRQLPEEGLKFMVYLQKENIIDESGMPKERFSAEFPKEGPSILRIQQVVRGDSAAYFCASSPGQGDAQPQHFGDGTRLSIL.

The rearrangement uses TRBV20-1 and TRBJ1-2; 8 bases align to TRBD1. Germline-derived CDR1 and CDR2 are DFQATT and SNEGSKA (reference sequence). The CDR3 consists of 15 residues. V gave up 5 bases and J gave up 7 bases; unmatched junction bases: 15. In DNA form, the CDR3 reads TGCAGTGCTCTCGGACAGGGATCGTTTCACGGTGGCTACACCTTC. This encodes CSALGQGSFHGGYTF.

The V and J genes are TRBV28 and TRBJ1-1, with 9 bases lining up with TRBD1. V was clipped by 8 bases and J by 3 bases; unmatched bases: 10. The CDR3 length is 15 residues. The germline V gene has CDR1 MDHEN and CDR2 SYDVKM. The CDR3 protein is CASQHPGQGHTEAFF. CDR3 DNA: TGTGCCAGCCAACACCCGGGACAGGGACACACTGAAGCTTTCTTT.

This clonotype showed up many times. This chain links TRBV12-3 or TRBV12-4 with TRBJ2-3; unclear D gene. Trimming removed 6 bases at V and 5 bases at J, with 15 bases between. This CDR3 contains 14 residues. CDR3 nucleotides: TGTGCCAGCAGCCGGCAGCCCCGGGTAGATACGCAGTATTTT. Protein: CASSRQPRVDTQYF.